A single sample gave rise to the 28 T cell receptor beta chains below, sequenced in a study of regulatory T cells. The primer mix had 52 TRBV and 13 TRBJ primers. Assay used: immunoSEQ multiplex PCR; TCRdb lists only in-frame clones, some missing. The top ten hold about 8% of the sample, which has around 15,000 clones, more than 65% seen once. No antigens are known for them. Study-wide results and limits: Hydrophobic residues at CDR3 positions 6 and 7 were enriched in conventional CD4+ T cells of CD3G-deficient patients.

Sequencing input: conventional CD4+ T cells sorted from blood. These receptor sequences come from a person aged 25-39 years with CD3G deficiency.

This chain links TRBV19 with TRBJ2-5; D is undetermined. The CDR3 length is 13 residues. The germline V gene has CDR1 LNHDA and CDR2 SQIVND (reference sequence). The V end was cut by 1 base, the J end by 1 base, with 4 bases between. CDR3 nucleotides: TGTGCCAGTAGTATAGGACCCCAAGAGACCCAGTACTTC. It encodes CASSIGPQETQYF.

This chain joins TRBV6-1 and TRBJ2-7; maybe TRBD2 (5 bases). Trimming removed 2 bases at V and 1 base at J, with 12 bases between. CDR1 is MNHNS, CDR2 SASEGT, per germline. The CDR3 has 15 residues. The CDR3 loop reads CASSETGRRSYEQYF. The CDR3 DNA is TGTGCCAGCAGTGAAACGGGCAGGAGGTCCTACGAGCAGTACTTC.

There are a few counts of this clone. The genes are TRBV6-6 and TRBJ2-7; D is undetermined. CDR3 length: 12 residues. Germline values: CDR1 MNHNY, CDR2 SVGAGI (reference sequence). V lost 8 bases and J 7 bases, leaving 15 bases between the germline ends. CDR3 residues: CASAPQSREQYF. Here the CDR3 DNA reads TGTGCCAGCGCTCCACAGTCTCGGGAGCAGTACTTC.

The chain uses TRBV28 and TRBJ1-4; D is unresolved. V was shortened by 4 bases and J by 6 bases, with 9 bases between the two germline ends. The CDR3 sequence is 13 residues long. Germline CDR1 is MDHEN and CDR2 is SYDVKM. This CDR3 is CASSWGRDEKLFF. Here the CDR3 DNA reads TGTGCCAGCAGTTGGGGTCGGGATGAAAAACTGTTTTTT.

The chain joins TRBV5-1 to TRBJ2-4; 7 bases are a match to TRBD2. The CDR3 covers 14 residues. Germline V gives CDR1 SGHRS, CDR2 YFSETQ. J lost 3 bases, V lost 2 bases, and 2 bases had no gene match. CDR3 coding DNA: TGCGCCAGCAGCTTAGCGGGGAACAAAAACATTCAGTACTTC. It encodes CASSLAGNKNIQYF.

In DNA form, the CDR3 reads TGTGCCAGCAGCTTATCCCCAGGGATAAACACCATATATTTT. Translation: CASSLSPGINTIYF. This rearrangement joins TRBV7-6 to TRBJ1-3; tentatively, D is TRBD1 (5 bases). The length of the CDR3 is 14 residues. Germline V gene lookup returns CDR1 SGHVS and CDR2 FNYEAQ. Trimming cost V 2 bases and J 6 bases, with 11 bases left between them.

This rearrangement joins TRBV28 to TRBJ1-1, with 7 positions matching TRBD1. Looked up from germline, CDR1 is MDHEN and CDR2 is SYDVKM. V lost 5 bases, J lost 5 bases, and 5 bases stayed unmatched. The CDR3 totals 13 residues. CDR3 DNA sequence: TGTGCCAGCAGTAAGCAGGGGGGGACTGAAGCTTTCTTT. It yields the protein CASSKQGGTEAFF.

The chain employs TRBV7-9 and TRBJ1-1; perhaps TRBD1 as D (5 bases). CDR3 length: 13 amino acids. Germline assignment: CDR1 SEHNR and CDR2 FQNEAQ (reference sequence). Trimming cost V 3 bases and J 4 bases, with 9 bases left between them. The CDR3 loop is CASSFSGSTEAFF. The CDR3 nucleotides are TGTGCCAGCAGCTTCTCAGGGAGCACTGAAGCTTTCTTT. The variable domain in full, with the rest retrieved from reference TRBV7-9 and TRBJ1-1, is DTGVSQNPRHKITKRGQNVTFRCDPISEHNRLYWYRQTLGQGPEFLTYFQNEAQLEKSRLLSDRFSAERPKGSFSTLEIQRTEQGDSAMYLCASSFSGSTEAFFGQGTRLTVV.

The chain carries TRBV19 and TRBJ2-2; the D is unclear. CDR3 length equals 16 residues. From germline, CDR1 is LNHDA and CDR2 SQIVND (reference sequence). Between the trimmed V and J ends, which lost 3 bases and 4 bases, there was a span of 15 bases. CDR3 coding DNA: TGTGCCAGTAGTATTCCCCGCGGAGTTGGCACCGGGGAGCTGTTTTTT. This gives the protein CASSIPRGVGTGELFF.

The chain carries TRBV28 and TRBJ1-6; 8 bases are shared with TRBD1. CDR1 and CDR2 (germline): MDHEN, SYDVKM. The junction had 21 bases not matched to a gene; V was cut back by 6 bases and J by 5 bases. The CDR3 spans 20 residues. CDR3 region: CASSPWTGSDLPPHNSPLHF. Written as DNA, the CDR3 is TGTGCCAGCAGCCCCTGGACAGGGAGCGATCTACCCCCGCATAATTCACCCCTCCACTTT.

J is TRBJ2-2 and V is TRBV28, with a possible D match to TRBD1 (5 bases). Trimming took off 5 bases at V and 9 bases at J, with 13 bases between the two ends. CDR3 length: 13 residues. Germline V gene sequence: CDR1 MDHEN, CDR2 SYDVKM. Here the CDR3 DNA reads TGTGCCAGCAGTGCGGCAGGGATCTGGGAGCTGTTTTTT. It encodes CASSAAGIWELFF.

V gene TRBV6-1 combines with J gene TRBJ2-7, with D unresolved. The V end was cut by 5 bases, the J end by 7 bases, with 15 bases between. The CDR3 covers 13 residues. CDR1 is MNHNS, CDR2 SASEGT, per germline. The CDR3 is CASSPPVRIEQYF. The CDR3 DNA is TGTGCCAGCAGTCCTCCGGTAAGAATAGAGCAGTACTTC.

The CDR3 region has the DNA TGTGCCTGGAGTGTACTCCGCGCGGGGTCTGAAGCTTTCTTT. Encoded protein: CAWSVLRAGSEAFF. The chain carries TRBV30 and TRBJ1-1, with no clear D. The CDR3 spans 14 residues. CDR1 and CDR2 from the germline V gene are GTSNPN and SVGIG (reference sequence). The ends were cut back, 0 bases at V and 6 bases at J, with 14 bases in the middle.

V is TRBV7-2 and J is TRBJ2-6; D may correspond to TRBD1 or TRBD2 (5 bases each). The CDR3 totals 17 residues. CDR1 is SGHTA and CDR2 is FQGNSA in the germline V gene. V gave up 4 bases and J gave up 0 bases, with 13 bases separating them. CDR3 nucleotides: TGTGCCAGCAGCTCCGGGACGGGGAACTCTGGGGCCAACGTCCTGACTTTC. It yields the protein CASSSGTGNSGANVLTF.

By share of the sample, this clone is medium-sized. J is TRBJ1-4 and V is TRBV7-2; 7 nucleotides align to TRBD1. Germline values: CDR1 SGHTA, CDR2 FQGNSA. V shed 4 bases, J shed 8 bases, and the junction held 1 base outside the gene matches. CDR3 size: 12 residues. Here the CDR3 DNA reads TGTGCCAGCAGCTACAGGGGCGAAAAACTGTTTTTT. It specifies CASSYRGEKLFF.

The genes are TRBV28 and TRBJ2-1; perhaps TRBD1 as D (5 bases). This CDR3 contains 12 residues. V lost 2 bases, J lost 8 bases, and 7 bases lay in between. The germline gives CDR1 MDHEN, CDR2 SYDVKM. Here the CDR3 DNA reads TGTGCCAGCAGTTTACCAGGGTATGAGCAGTTCTTC. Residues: CASSLPGYEQFF.

CDR3 region: CASSAEGTGKLFF. The CDR3 DNA sequence: TGTGCCAGCAGTGCAGAGGGGACGGGAAAACTGTTTTTT. The chain is built from TRBV6-1 and TRBJ1-4; D possibly corresponds to TRBD1 (5 bases). The germline V gene encodes CDR1 MNHNS and CDR2 SASEGT. This CDR3 comprises 13 residues. The germline V and J ends were trimmed by 4 bases and 10 bases, with 13 bases remaining between them.

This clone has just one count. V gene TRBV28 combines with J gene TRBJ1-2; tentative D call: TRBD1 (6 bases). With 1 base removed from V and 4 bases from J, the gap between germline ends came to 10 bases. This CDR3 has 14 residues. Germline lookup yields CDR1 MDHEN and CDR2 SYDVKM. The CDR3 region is CASSLYRDGYGYTF. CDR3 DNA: TGTGCCAGCAGTTTATACAGGGACGGCTATGGCTACACCTTC.

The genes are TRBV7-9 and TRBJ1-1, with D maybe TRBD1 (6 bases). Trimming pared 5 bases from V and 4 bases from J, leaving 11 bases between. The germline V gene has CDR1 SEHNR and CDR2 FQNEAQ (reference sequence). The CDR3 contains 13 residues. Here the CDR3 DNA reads TGTGCCAGCAGCGCTACAGGGACCACTGAAGCTTTCTTT. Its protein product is CASSATGTTEAFF.

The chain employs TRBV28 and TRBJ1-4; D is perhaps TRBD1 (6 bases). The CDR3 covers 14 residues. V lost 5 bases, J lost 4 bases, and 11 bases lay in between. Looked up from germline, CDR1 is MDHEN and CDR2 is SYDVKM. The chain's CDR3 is CASSTTGHNEKLFF. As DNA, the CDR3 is TGTGCCAGCAGTACGACAGGCCATAATGAAAAACTGTTTTTT.

In DNA form, the CDR3 reads TGTGCCAGCAGTGAAGCGGGCTCCAGGTTCGTCTCTGGGGCCAACGTCCTGACTTTC. Encoded protein: CASSEAGSRFVSGANVLTF. V usage is TRBV6-1 and J usage is TRBJ2-6; unclear D gene. Germline loops: CDR1 MNHNS, CDR2 SASEGT. Between the trimmed V and J ends, which lost 0 bases and 0 bases, there was a span of 15 bases. The CDR3 length is 19 residues.

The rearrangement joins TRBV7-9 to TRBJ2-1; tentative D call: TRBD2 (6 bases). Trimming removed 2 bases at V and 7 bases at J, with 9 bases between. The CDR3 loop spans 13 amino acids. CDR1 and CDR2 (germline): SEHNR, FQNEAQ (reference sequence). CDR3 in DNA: TGTGCCAGCAGCTTATCAGGGAGGAATGAGCAGTTCTTC. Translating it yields CASSLSGRNEQFF. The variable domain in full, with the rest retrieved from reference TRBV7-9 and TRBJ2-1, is DTGVSQNPRHKITKRGQNVTFRCDPISEHNRLYWYRQTLGQGPEFLTYFQNEAQLEKSRLLSDRFSAERPKGSFSTLEIQRTEQGDSAMYLCASSLSGRNEQFFGPGTRLTVL.

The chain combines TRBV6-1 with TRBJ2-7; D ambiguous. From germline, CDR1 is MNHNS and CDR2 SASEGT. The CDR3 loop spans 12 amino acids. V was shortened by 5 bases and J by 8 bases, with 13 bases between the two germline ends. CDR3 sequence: CASSQLITKQYF. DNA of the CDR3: TGTGCCAGCAGTCAACTCATCACTAAGCAGTACTTC.

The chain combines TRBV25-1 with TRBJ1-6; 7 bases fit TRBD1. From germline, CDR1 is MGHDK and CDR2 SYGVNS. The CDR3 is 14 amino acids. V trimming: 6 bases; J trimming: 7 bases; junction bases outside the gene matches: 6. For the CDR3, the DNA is TGTGCCAGCAGGGGCGGGACAGCGAATTCACCCCTCCACTTT. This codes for CASRGGTANSPLHF.

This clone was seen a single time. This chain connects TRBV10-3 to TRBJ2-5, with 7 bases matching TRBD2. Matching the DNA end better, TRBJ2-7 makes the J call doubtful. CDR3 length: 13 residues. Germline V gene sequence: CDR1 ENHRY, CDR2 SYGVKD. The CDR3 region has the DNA TGTGCCACCCGCGGGAGACCCGGGGGCGAGCAGTACTTC. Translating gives CATRGRPGGEQYF.

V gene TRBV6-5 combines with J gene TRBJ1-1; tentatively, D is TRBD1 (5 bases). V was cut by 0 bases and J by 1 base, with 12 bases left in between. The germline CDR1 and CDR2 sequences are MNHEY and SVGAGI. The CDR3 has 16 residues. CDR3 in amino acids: CASSYSINRGNTEAFF. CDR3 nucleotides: TGTGCCAGCAGTTACTCGATTAATAGGGGGAACACTGAAGCTTTCTTT.

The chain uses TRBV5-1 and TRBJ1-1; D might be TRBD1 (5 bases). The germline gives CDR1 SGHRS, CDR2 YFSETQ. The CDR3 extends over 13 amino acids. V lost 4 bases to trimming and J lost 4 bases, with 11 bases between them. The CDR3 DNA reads TGCGCCAGCAGCCTGGGGGTCGGCACTGAAGCTTTCTTT. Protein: CASSLGVGTEAFF.

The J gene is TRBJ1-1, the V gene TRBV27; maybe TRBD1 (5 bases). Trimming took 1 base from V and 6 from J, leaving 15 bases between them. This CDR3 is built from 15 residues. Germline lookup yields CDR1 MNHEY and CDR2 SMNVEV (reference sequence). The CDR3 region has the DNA TGTGCCAGCAGTTTATTGGCCAGGGAGGGCGCTGAAGCTTTCTTT. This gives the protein CASSLLAREGAEAFF.